This T cell receptor (beta chain) came from a study of blood T cell repertoires in COVID-19 (TCRdb year 2020). Study-level background: Samples covering the acute and convalescent phases of COVID-19 were provided by collaborators in the United States, Italy and Spain. Where available, HLA class I and class II types were obtained from metadata supplied by the sample provider rather than from assay-based typing. The repertoires were made available in a free public database intended to serve as a resource for research on the immune response to SARS-CoV-2. Deeply sampled blood TCRbeta repertoires from subjects exposed to, actively infected with, or recovered from COVID-19 were included in the dataset. Sample metadata almost always included a de-identified subject ID, COVID-19 status, age in years and sex. The prospective study material was composed of cDNA or gDNA derived from T cells, B-cell-depleted T cells, or PBMCs. The samples were drawn from the first 160 participants of the ongoing ImmuneRACE study and from 950 to 1,500 subjects provided by 6 global collaborators.

Participants in the prospective study were enrolled through a virtual design, were aged about 18 to 89 years, and lived in 20 to 30 United States geographic areas. To assign participants to cohorts, the prospective study relied on clinical history that participants themselves reported in a screening survey and a study questionnaire. Recovered participants in ImmuneRACE Cohort 3 were defined by two consecutive negative NP/OP PCR tests, clearance by a healthcare professional, or resolution of symptoms. Each participant in the prospective study had whole blood, serum and a nasopharyngeal or oropharyngeal swab collected by mobile phlebotomists. Additional blood draws and questionnaires over an approximately 2-month period could optionally be provided by prospective study participants. Prospective study blood samples were shipped either frozen or at room temperature before DNA extraction. TCRbeta CDR3 regions were amplified from genomic DNA using the immunoSEQ Assay, a bias-controlled multiplex PCR. Under the source paper's analysis protocol: The number of nucleated cells in each sample was estimated from the amplification of reference gene primers within the assay. Sequence reads were collapsed and filtered to measure the absolute abundance of every unique TCRbeta CDR3 rearrangement. For each sample, productive Simpson clonality was calculated as the square root of Simpson's diversity index across productive rearrangements. Drawn from immuneACCESS, this table holds only the in-frame rearrangements with V and J called that TCRdb kept. Clones are partly lost; checked studies trace under half to an unresolved V gene and leave the rest unexplained. That table furnishes V, J and clone size, whereas the DNA furnished D and trimming. The sample includes roughly 400,000 clones, with about nine tenths observed a single time. The ten biggest clones cover under 0.7% of the sample.

As concerns this clone: Its recognized antigen is unknown. Base qualities are not provided; no much larger clone lies one nucleotide away.

Study-level results and caveats: The amount of clinical and demographic metadata varied by source and participant and was provided uncurated.

The CDR3 spans 14 residues, from the cysteine through the phenylalanine. The DNA shown is the 42-base CDR3, in frame from base 1. The germline V gene (reference sequence) supplies CDR1 SGHKS and CDR2 YYEKEE. V lost 4 bases and J lost 4 bases, and the count of bases not matched to a germline gene is 5. The sample taken for sequencing was PBMCs or T cells enriched from blood (not recorded which). This TCR came from a man aged 18 to 30 who had recovered from COVID-19. The rearrangement combines TRBV5-5 with TRBJ2-5, with 9 junctional bases fitting TRBD1. The DNA sequence is TGTGCCAGCAGCCCCCAGGGACAGGGAGAGACCCAGTACTTC. It encodes CASSPQGQGETQYF. Full variable domain (CDR3 extended with the reference TRBV5-5 and TRBJ2-5 proteins): DAGVTQSPTHLIKTRGQQVTLRCSPISGHKSVSWYQQVLGQGPQFIFQYYEKEERGRGNFPDRFSARQFPNYSSELNVNALLLGDSALYLCASSPQGQGETQYFGPGTRLLVL.